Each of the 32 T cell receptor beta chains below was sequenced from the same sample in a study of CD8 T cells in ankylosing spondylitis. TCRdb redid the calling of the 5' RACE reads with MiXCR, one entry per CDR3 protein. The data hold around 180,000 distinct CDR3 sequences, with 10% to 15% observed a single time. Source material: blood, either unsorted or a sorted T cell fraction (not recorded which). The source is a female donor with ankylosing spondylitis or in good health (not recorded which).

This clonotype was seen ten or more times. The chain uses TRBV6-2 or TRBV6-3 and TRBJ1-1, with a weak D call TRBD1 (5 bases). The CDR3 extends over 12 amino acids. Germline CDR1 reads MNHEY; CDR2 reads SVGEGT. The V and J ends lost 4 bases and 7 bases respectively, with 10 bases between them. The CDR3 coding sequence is TGTGCCAGCAGTTGGGGACGGCGTGAAGCTTTCTTT. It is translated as CASSWGRREAFF.

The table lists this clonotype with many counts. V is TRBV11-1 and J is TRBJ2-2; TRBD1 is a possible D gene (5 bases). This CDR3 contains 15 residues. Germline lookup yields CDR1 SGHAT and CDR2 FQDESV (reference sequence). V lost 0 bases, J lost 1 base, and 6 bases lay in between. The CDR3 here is CASSLATGNTGELFF. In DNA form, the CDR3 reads TGTGCCAGCAGCTTAGCAACAGGGAACACCGGGGAGCTGTTTTTT.

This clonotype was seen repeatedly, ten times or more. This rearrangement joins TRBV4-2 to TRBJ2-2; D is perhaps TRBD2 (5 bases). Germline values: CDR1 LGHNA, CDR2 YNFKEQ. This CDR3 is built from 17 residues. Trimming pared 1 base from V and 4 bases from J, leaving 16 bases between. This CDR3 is CASSQAASRGITGELFF. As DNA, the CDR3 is TGTGCCAGCAGCCAAGCCGCCTCAAGAGGGATCACCGGGGAGCTGTTTTTT.

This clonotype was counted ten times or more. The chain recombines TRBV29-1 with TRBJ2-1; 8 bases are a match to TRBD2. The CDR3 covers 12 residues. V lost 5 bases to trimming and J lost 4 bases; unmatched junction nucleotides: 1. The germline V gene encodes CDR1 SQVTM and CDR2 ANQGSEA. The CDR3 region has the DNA TGCAGCGTTTTAGCGGGGTACAATGAGCAGTTCTTC. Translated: CSVLAGYNEQFF.

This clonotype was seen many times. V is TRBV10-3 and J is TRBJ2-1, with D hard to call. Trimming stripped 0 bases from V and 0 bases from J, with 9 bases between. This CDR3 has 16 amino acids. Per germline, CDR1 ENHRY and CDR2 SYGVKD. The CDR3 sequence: CAISESRLSSYNEQFF. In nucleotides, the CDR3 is TGTGCCATCAGTGAGTCACGCCTCAGCTCCTACAATGAGCAGTTCTTC.

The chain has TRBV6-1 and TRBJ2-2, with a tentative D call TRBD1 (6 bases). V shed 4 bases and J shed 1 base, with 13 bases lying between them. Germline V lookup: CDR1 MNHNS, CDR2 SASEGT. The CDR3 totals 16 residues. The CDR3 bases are TGTGCCAGCAGTGGGCAGGGGTGGAGGAACACCGGGGAGCTGTTTTTT. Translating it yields CASSGQGWRNTGELFF.

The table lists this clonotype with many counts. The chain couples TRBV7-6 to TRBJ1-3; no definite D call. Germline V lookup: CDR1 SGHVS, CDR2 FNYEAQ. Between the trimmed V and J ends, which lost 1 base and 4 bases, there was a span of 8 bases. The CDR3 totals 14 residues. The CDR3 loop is CASSLVPGGNTIYF. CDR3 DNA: TGTGCCAGCAGCTTAGTACCGGGGGGAAACACCATATATTTT.

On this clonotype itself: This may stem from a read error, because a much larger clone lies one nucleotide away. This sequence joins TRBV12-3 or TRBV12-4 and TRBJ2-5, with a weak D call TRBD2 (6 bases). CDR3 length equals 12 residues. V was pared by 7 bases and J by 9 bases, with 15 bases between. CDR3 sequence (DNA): TGTGCCAGCACCTCAGGGTGGGAGGCCCAGTACTTC. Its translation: CASTSGWEAQYF.

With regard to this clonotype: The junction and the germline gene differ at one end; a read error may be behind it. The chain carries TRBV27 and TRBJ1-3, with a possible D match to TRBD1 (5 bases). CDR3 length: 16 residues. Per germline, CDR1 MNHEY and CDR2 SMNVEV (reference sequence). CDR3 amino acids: CASSLLGGSSGNTIFF. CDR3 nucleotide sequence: TGTGCCAGCAGTTTATTGGGGGGAAGCTCTGGAAACACCATATTTTTT.

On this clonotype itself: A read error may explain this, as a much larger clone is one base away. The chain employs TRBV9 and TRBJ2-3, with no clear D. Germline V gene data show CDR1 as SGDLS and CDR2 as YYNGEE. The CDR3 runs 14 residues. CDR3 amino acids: CTSSVVAPTDTQYF. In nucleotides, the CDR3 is TGTACCAGCAGCGTAGTAGCACCGACAGATACGCAGTATTTT. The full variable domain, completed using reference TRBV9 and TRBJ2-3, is DSGVTQTPKHLITATGQRVTLRCSPRSGDLSVYWYQQSLDQGLQFLIQYYNGEERAKGNILERFSAQQFPDLHSELNLSSLELGDSALYFCTSSVVAPTDTQYFGPGTRLTVL.

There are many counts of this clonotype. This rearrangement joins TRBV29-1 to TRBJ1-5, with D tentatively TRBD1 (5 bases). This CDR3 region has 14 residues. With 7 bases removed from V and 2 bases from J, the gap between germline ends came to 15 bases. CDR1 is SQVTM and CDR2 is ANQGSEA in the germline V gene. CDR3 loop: CSASGGDGNQPQHF. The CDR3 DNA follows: TGCAGCGCCAGCGGAGGGGATGGCAATCAGCCCCAGCATTTT.

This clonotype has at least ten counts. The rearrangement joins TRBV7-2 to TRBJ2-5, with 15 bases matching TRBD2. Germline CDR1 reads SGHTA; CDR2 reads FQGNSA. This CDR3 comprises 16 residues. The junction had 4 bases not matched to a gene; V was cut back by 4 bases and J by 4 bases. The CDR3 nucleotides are TGTGCCAGCAGCTCAGGGACTAGCGGGAGGAGAGAGACCCAGTACTTC. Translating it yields CASSSGTSGRRETQYF.

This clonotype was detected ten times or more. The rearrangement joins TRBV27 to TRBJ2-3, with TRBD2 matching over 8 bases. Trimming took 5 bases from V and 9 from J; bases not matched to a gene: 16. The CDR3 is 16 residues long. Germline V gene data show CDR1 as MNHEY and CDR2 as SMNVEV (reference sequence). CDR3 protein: CASSPGSGSSLTTQYF. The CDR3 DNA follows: TGTGCCAGCAGTCCGGGCAGCGGGAGTTCATTGACAACGCAGTATTTT.

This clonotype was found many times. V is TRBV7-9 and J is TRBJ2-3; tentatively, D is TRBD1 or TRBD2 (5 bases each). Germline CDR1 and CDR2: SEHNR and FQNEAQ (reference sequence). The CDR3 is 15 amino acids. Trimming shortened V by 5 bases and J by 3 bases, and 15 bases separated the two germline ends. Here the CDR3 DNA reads TGTGCCAGCAGCGAATCCGGGACCCTGACAGATACGCAGTATTTT. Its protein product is CASSESGTLTDTQYF.

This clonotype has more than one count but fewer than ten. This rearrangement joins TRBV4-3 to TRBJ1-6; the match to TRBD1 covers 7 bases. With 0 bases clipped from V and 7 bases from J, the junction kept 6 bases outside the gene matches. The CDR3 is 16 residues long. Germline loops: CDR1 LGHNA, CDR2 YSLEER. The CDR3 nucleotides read TGCGCCAGCAGCCAAGATCATGAGGGGGCGAATTCACCCCTCCACTTT. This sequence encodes CASSQDHEGANSPLHF.

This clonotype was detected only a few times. CDR3 bases: TGTGCCAGCAGTTACTCAGAGGGTACTCGTGAAGCTTTCTTT. Translating gives CASSYSEGTREAFF. J is TRBJ1-1 and V is TRBV6-5; D uncertain. Trimming stripped 0 bases from V and 7 bases from J, with 12 bases between. The CDR3 is 14 amino acids. The germline V gene has CDR1 MNHEY and CDR2 SVGAGI.

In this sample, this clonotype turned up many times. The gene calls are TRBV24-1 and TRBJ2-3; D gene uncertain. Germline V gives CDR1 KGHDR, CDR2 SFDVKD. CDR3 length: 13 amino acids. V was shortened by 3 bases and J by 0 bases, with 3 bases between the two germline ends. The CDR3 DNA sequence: TGTGCCACCAGTGATCCTAGCACAGATACGCAGTATTTT. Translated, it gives CATSDPSTDTQYF.

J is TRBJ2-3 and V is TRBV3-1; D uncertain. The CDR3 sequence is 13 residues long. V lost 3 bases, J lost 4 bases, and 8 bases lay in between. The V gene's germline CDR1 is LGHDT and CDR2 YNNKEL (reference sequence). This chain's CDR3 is CASSQPGADTQYF. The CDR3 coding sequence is TGTGCCAGCAGCCAGCCAGGAGCAGATACGCAGTATTTT.

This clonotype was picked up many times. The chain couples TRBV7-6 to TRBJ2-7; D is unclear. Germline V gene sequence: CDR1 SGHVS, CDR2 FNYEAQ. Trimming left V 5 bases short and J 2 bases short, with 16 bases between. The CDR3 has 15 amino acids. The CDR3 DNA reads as TGTGCCAGCAGCCCCCAGATTACACAGACCTACGAGCAGTACTTC. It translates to CASSPQITQTYEQYF. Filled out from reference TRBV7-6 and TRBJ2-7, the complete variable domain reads GAGVSQSPRYKVTKRGQDVALRCDPISGHVSLYWYRQALGQGPEFLTYFNYEAQQDKSGLPNDRFSAERPEGSISTLTIQRTEQRDSAMYRCASSPQITQTYEQYFGPGTRLTVT.

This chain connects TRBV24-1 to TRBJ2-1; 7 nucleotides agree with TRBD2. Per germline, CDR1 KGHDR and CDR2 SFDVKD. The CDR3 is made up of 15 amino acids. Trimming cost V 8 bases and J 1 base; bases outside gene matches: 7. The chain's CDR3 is CATTGGIVSYNEQFF. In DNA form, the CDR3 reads TGTGCCACCACGGGGGGTATAGTTTCCTACAATGAGCAGTTCTTC.

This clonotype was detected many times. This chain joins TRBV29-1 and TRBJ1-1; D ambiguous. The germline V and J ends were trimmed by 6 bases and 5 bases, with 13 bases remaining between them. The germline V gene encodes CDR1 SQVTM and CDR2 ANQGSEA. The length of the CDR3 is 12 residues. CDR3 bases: TGCAGCGTCAACGTAGAACTGACTGAAGCTTTCTTT. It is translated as CSVNVELTEAFF.

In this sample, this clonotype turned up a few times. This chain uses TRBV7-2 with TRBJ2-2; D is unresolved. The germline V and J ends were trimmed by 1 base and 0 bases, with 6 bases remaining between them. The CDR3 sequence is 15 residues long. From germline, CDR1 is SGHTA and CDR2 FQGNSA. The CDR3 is CASSLVGPNTGELFF. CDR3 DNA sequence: TGTGCCAGCAGCTTAGTAGGGCCGAACACCGGGGAGCTGTTTTTT.

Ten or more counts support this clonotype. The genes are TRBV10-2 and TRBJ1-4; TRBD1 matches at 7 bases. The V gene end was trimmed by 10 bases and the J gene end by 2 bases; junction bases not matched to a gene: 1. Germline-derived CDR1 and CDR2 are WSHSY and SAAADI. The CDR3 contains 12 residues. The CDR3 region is CATGQTNEKLFF. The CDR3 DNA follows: TGCGCCACGGGACAGACTAATGAAAAACTGTTTTTT.

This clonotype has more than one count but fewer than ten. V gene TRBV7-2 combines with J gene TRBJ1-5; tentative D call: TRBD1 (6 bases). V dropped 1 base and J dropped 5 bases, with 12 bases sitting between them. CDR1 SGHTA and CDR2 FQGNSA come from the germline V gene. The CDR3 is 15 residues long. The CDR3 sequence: CASSLGGQVDQPQHF. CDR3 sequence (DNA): TGTGCCAGCAGCTTAGGGGGGCAGGTGGATCAGCCCCAGCATTTT.

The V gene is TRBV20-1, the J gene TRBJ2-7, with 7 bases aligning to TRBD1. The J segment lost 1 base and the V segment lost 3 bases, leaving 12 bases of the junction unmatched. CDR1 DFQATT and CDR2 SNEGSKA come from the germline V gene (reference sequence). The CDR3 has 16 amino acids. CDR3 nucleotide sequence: TGCAGTGCTAGTACGGTGGAACTGGGACAGTCCTACGAGCAGTACTTC. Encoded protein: CSASTVELGQSYEQYF.

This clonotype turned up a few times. CDR3 region: CASSSSGTASSYEQYF. The DNA for the CDR3 is TGTGCCAGCAGCTCCAGCGGGACGGCCTCCTCCTACGAGCAGTACTTC. This chain links TRBV12-3 or TRBV12-4 with TRBJ2-7, with 7 positions matching TRBD2. V shed 6 bases and J 0 bases; nucleotides not matched to a gene: 11. The CDR3 is made up of 16 amino acids.

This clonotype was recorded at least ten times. The CDR3: CASSPGTVSYNEQFF. DNA of the CDR3: TGTGCCAGCAGTCCAGGGACAGTTTCCTACAATGAGCAGTTCTTC. This chain links TRBV28 with TRBJ2-1; 7 bases align to TRBD1. Trimming removed 5 bases from V and 1 base from J; junction bases left unmatched: 5. The germline V gene has CDR1 MDHEN and CDR2 SYDVKM. CDR3 length: 15 residues. The variable domain in full, completed from reference TRBV28 and TRBJ2-1, reads DVKVTQSSRYLVKRTGEKVFLECVQDMDHENMFWYRQDPGLGLRLIYFSYDVKMKEKGDIPEGYSVSREKKERFSLILESASTNQTSMYLCASSPGTVSYNEQFFGPGTRLTVL.

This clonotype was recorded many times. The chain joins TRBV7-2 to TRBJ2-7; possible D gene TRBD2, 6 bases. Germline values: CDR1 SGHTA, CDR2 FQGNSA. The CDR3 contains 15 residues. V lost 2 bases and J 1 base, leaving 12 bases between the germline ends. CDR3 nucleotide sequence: TGTGCCAGCAGCTTAACTAGCTCCTCATCCTACGAGCAGTACTTC. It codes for CASSLTSSSSYEQYF.

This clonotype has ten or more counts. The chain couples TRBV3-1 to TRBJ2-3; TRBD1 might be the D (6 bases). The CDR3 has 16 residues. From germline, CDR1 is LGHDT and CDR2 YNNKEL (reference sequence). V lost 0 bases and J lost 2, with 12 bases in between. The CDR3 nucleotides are TGTGCCAGCAGCCAAGACGGACAGCCATTCACAGATACGCAGTATTTT. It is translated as CASSQDGQPFTDTQYF.

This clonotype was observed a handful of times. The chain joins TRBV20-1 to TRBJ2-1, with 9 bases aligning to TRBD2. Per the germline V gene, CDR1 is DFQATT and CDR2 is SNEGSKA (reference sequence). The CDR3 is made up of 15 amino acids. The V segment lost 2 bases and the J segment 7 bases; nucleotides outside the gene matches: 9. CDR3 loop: CSARNAGGPSNEQFF. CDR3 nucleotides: TGCAGTGCTAGAAACGCGGGAGGGCCTTCTAATGAGCAGTTCTTC.

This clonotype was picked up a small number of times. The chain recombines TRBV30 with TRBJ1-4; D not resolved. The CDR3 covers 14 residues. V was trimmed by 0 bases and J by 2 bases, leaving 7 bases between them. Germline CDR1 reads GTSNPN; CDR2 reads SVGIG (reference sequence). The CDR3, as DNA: TGTGCCTGGAGTGTATCCAGGACTAATGAAAAACTGTTTTTT. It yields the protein CAWSVSRTNEKLFF.

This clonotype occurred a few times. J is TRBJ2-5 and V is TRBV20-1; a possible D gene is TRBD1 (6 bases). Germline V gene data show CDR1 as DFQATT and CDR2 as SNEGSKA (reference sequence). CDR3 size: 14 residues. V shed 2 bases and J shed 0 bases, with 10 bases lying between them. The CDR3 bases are TGCAGTGCTAGATCGGACAGTTACCAAGAGACCCAGTACTTC. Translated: CSARSDSYQETQYF.